This TCR beta chain was recorded in a study of beta chain features in type 1 diabetes. Study conclusions and caveats: Any PCR bias toward short templates would affect both groups alike.

The germline V gene encodes CDR1 DFQATT and CDR2 SNEGSKA (reference sequence). The CDR3 is 11 amino acids. V was cut by 4 bases and J by 0 bases, with 3 bases left in between. In total, each donor contributed a single heparinised blood draw that averaged around 100 mL. This clone was seen only a few times. As yet, its antigen is unknown. Reverse transcribing all isolated RNA meant expressed TCRB transcripts were sequenced. The table came from immunoSEQ multiplex PCR; TCRdb's copy has only in-frame clones and leaves some out. The repertoire consists of 150,000 or so clones, with under 60% occurring once and the leading ten covering over 0.4%.

What was sequenced was Tregs from blood. The clonotype was recovered from a man between 18 and 35 years old in good health. V usage is TRBV20-1 and J usage is TRBJ1-1; D unresolved. The CDR3 loop reads CSAIVNTEAFF. CDR3 in DNA: TGCAGTGCTATAGTGAACACTGAAGCTTTCTTT.